Below are 21 T cell receptor beta chains sequenced from a single sample in a study of T cell repertoires in ileal Crohn's disease. Sequencing used immunoSEQ multiplex PCR; TCRdb keeps in-frame clones, though not all of them. The table includes 25,000 to 35,000 clones, about 81% detected once. Sequencing was done on a sample of ileal tissue. These receptors all come from an adult with Crohn's disease.

This clone was seen a few times. The chain is built from TRBV2 and TRBJ1-1; D unclear. This CDR3 is 14 amino acids long. V was clipped by 3 bases and J by 3 bases, with 11 bases between them. Per the germline V gene, CDR1 is SNHLY and CDR2 is FYNNEI. CDR3: CASSELGLHTEAFF. CDR3 DNA sequence: TGTGCCAGCAGTGAGCTCGGTTTACACACTGAAGCTTTCTTT.

The rearrangement uses TRBV6-5 and TRBJ1-1; TRBD1 is a possible D gene (6 bases). V lost 10 bases and J 1 base, leaving 10 bases between the germline ends. In germline, CDR1 is MNHEY, CDR2 SVGAGI. The CDR3 is 12 amino acids. The CDR3: CATHRENTEAFF. The CDR3 DNA reads as TGTGCCACACACAGGGAGAACACTGAAGCTTTCTTT.

The chain carries TRBV27 and TRBJ2-3, with 10 bases that match TRBD1. The CDR3 runs to 17 residues. The V gene's germline CDR1 is MNHEY and CDR2 SMNVEV (reference sequence). After removal of 3 bases from V and 5 bases from J, the junction contained 11 bases not matched to a gene. The CDR3 bases are TGTGCCAGCAGTTTCGGATTGACAGGGGGCCGGGGAGATACGCAGTATTTT. Translated, it gives CASSFGLTGGRGDTQYF.

The chain carries TRBV7-2 and TRBJ2-2; D is perhaps TRBD2 (5 bases). With 5 bases removed from V and 0 bases from J, the gap between germline ends came to 13 bases. The CDR3 sequence is 16 residues long. The germline CDR1 and CDR2 sequences are SGHTA and FQGNSA. The CDR3 protein is CASSPGEGTNTGELFF. Here the CDR3 DNA reads TGTGCCAGCAGCCCAGGAGAGGGTACGAACACCGGGGAGCTGTTTTTT. Looking up the rest from reference TRBV7-2 and TRBJ2-2 gives the full variable domain: GAGVSQSPSNKVTEKGKDVELRCDPISGHTALYWYRQSLGQGLEFLIYFQGNSAPDKSGLPSDRFSAERTGGSVSTLTIQRTQQEDSAVYLCASSPGEGTNTGELFFGEGSRLTVL.

The chain recombines TRBV4-3 with TRBJ1-6; 8 bases line up with TRBD1. CDR1 and CDR2 (germline): LGHNA, YSLEER. The V and J ends lost 3 bases and 9 bases, in that order; junction bases with no gene match: 7. The CDR3 consists of 15 residues. In nucleotides, the CDR3 is TGCGCCAGCAGCCAGGGACAGGCCAGGGTTTCACCCCTCCACTTT. Translation: CASSQGQARVSPLHF.

This clone was counted once. The CDR3 reads CASSPTSGGPSYNEQFF. CDR3 nucleotides: TGTGCCAGTAGTCCGACTAGCGGGGGTCCCTCCTACAATGAGCAGTTCTTC. The J gene is TRBJ2-1, the V gene TRBV19, with TRBD2 matching 12 bases. V trimming: 5 bases; J trimming: 0 bases; junction bases outside the gene matches: 5. The CDR3 consists of 17 residues. Germline V CDR1 and CDR2: LNHDA, SQIVND (reference sequence).

This chain joins TRBV5-1 and TRBJ2-7; 9 bases agree with TRBD1. This CDR3 contains 16 residues. Trimming took 0 bases from V and 7 from J; bases not matched to a gene: 11. CDR1 is SGHRS and CDR2 is YFSETQ in the germline V gene. The CDR3 loop is CASSLETPDRGGEQYF. Here the CDR3 DNA reads TGCGCCAGCAGCTTGGAAACTCCGGACAGGGGCGGGGAGCAGTACTTC.

The chain recombines TRBV7-2 with TRBJ2-7; 7 nucleotides line up with TRBD2. There are 16 residues in the CDR3. Losses at the gene ends were 1 base for V and 7 bases for J; bases not matched to a gene: 13. Germline V gives CDR1 SGHTA, CDR2 FQGNSA. CDR3 in amino acids: CASSLVWLGGGREQYF. The CDR3 DNA reads TGTGCCAGCAGCTTAGTTTGGCTGGGGGGAGGGAGAGAGCAGTACTTC.

This clone is labeled medium-sized (0.01 to 0.1%). V usage is TRBV4-1 and J usage is TRBJ2-1, with TRBD2 matching 9 bases. This CDR3 has 15 residues. Germline V gene lookup returns CDR1 MGHRA and CDR2 YSYEKL. The junction had 4 bases not matched to a gene; V was cut back by 3 bases and J by 4 bases. In DNA, the CDR3 is TGCGCCAGCAGCCAGGGGCGGGGGGGTTACAATGAGCAGTTCTTC. Translation gives CASSQGRGGYNEQFF.

The count of this clone is one. The CDR3, as DNA: TGCGCCAGCAGCTTCACAGGGGGCGGTCAGCCCCAGCATTTT. Amino acid sequence: CASSFTGGGQPQHF. The rearrangement uses TRBV5-1 and TRBJ1-5, with TRBD1 matching 9 bases. Germline loops: CDR1 SGHRS, CDR2 YFSETQ. With 2 bases clipped from V and 6 bases from J, the junction kept 3 bases outside the gene matches. This CDR3 is built from 14 residues. Full variable domain (remainder filled in from reference TRBV5-1 and TRBJ1-5): KAGVTQTPRYLIKTRGQQVTLSCSPISGHRSVSWYQQTPGQGLQFLFEYFSETQRNKGNFPGRFSGRQFSNSRSEMNVSTLELGDSALYLCASSFTGGGQPQHFGDGTRLSIL.

The V call is TRBV11-2, the J call TRBJ1-4, with 9 nucleotides matching TRBD1. Germline trimming cut 5 bases from V and 11 bases from J; bases unmatched to any gene: 12. The CDR3 is 15 residues long. The germline gives CDR1 SGHAT, CDR2 FQNNGV. This chain's CDR3 is CASSRRQGDGVKLFF. CDR3 DNA sequence: TGTGCCAGCAGCCGTCGACAGGGGGATGGTGTCAAACTGTTTTTT.

The chain combines TRBV27 with TRBJ2-5; no clear D. CDR3 length equals 13 residues. Germline V CDR1 and CDR2: MNHEY, SMNVEV (reference sequence). Trimming took off 5 bases at V and 2 bases at J, with 9 bases between the two ends. The CDR3 loop reads CASSPRRQETQYF. The DNA for the CDR3 is TGTGCCAGCAGTCCTCGGAGACAAGAGACCCAGTACTTC.

A note on this clone: The sample carries other DNA sequences with the same CDR3. The chain joins TRBV20-1 to TRBJ2-7; D might be TRBD2 (6 bases). V dropped 2 bases and J dropped 5 bases, with 7 bases sitting between them. This CDR3 is 11 amino acids long. CDR1 is DFQATT and CDR2 is SNEGSKA in the germline V gene (reference sequence). CDR3 residues: CSARRGNEQYF. DNA for the CDR3: TGCAGTGCTAGACGGGGGAACGAGCAGTACTTC.

The chain combines TRBV6-6 with TRBJ1-6, with 9 bases lining up with TRBD1. The trim removed 3 bases at V and 7 bases at J, leaving 4 bases unmatched. The CDR3 spans 15 residues. Germline V gives CDR1 MNHNY, CDR2 SVGAGI (reference sequence). The CDR3 reads CASSYGGQGNSPLHF. DNA for the CDR3: TGTGCCAGCAGTTATGGCGGACAGGGGAATTCACCCCTCCACTTT.

This clone has just one count. The genes are TRBV6-5 and TRBJ1-1, with TRBD1 matching over 7 bases. CDR1 is MNHEY, CDR2 SVGAGI, per germline. CDR3 length: 15 amino acids. With V trimmed by 5 bases and J by 2 bases, 8 bases remained unmatched. The CDR3 loop reads CASSTPRDRNTEAFF. CDR3 coding DNA: TGTGCCAGCAGTACCCCCCGGGACAGAAACACTGAAGCTTTCTTT.

DNA for the CDR3: TGTGCCAGCAGAACCCCGGGACAGGGAACGCAGTATTTT. This sequence encodes CASRTPGQGTQYF. The V gene is TRBV11-2, the J gene TRBJ2-3; 9 nucleotides align to TRBD1. The V gene end was trimmed by 6 bases and the J gene end by 9 bases; junction bases not matched to a gene: 7. Per the germline V gene, CDR1 is SGHAT and CDR2 is FQNNGV. CDR3 size: 13 residues.

This clone was picked up a small number of times. The chain employs TRBV10-3 and TRBJ1-5, with 7 positions matching TRBD1. From germline, CDR1 is ENHRY and CDR2 SYGVKD. Losses at the gene ends were 6 bases for V and 6 bases for J; bases not matched to a gene: 8. This CDR3 is 14 amino acids long. CDR3 sequence reads: CAIRPQGDGQPQHF. CDR3 DNA sequence: TGTGCCATCAGACCCCAGGGGGACGGTCAGCCCCAGCATTTT.

The rearrangement joins TRBV6-5 to TRBJ2-7, with TRBD1 identical over 7 bases. The ends lost 0 bases at V and 3 bases at J; junction bases unmatched: 8. Germline values: CDR1 MNHEY, CDR2 SVGAGI. The length of the CDR3 is 16 residues. The CDR3 DNA is TGTGCCAGCAGTTACTCGACAGGAGACAGGGACTACGAGCAGTACTTC. This gives the protein CASSYSTGDRDYEQYF.

This chain joins TRBV19 and TRBJ1-2, with a tentative D call TRBD1 (6 bases). The V gene's germline CDR1 is LNHDA and CDR2 SQIVND (reference sequence). The CDR3 is made up of 15 amino acids. V was pared by 9 bases and J by 6 bases, with 23 bases between. CDR3 nucleotides: TGTGCCAGCCACGACGCAGCGGGGGGCGGTCATGGCTACACCTTC. Its translation is CASHDAAGGGHGYTF. The variable domain in full, completed from reference TRBV19 and TRBJ1-2, reads DGGITQSPKYLFRKEGQNVTLSCEQNLNHDAMYWYRQDPGQGLRLIYYSQIVNDFQKGDIAEGYSVSREKKESFPLTVTSAQKNPTAFYLCASHDAAGGGHGYTFGSGTRLTVV.

The chain links TRBV7-8 to TRBJ1-6; D perhaps matches TRBD1 (6 bases). This CDR3 region has 13 residues. V was pared by 8 bases and J by 6 bases, with 11 bases between. Germline-derived CDR1 and CDR2 are SGHVS and FQNEAQ. CDR3 sequence reads: CASGGSLNSPLHF. The CDR3 bases are TGTGCCAGCGGGGGCAGCCTTAATTCACCCCTCCACTTT.

The chain uses TRBV10-2 and TRBJ1-6; 10 bases line up with TRBD1. The ends lost 7 bases at V and 10 bases at J; junction bases unmatched: 7. The CDR3 runs 14 residues. Germline-derived CDR1 and CDR2 are WSHSY and SAAADI. The CDR3 reads CASTLTGGKSPLHF. Here the CDR3 DNA reads TGCGCCAGCACCTTGACAGGGGGCAAATCACCCCTCCACTTT.